This paragraph covers one T cell receptor (beta chain) sequence. The V and J ends lost 4 bases and 5 bases respectively, with 17 bases between them. This CDR3 spans 15 amino acids. CDR1 is LNHNV and CDR2 is YYDKDF in the germline V gene (reference sequence). The data originate from a study of blood T cell repertoires in COVID-19. Looking at the study overall: The United States, Italy and Spain provided the acute and convalescent COVID-19 samples. T cells, B-cell-depleted T cells, or PBMCs supplied cDNA or gDNA.

As handled by the study authors: The authors estimated nucleated cell counts from reference gene primer amplification. The assay was immunoSEQ multiplex PCR, and TCRdb's table has in-frame clones only and misses some. The DNA was the basis for D and trimming; V, J and clone size are from that table. This table has around 150,000 clones, approximately 83% appearing once. The material sequenced was peripheral blood. The receptor was derived from a woman older than 75 with active or convalescent COVID-19. This chain connects TRBV15 to TRBJ1-2; D ambiguous. The chain's CDR3 is CATSTTRPITYGYTF. In nucleotides, the CDR3 is TGTGCCACCAGCACTACTCGTCCCATAACTTATGGCTACACCTTC.